The 14 T cell receptor beta chains below all came from one sample that was sequenced in a study of identical twins. TCRdb called the 5' RACE reads again in MiXCR, with one record for every CDR3 protein. The table lists 420,000 or so distinct CDR3 sequences, around 20% of them singletons. Sequencing used naive T cells sorted from blood. The source is a middle-aged man in good health.

The table lists this clonotype with many counts. At one of its ends the junction is not consistent with the germline gene, which may arise from a read error. The chain recombines TRBV9 with TRBJ2-7; 8 bases map to TRBD1. Germline-derived CDR1 and CDR2 are SGDLS and YYNGEE. This CDR3 region has 15 residues. CDR3 nucleotides: TGTGCCAGCAGCGCCGGGACAGGACCCTCCAACGAGCAGTACTTC. Translated, it gives CASSAGTGPSNEQYF.

The chain is built from TRBV2 and TRBJ1-1, with no clear D. Germline CDR1 reads SNHLY; CDR2 reads FYNNEI. CDR3 length: 13 residues. The V end was cut by 8 bases, the J end by 1 base, with 11 bases between. The chain's CDR3 is CASRGIGNTEAFF. The CDR3 DNA reads TGTGCCAGCCGTGGGATAGGGAACACTGAAGCTTTCTTT.

This clonotype was seen at least ten times. This sequence joins TRBV20-1 and TRBJ2-1; 7 bases map to TRBD2. The germline V gene has CDR1 DFQATT and CDR2 SNEGSKA (reference sequence). The V and J ends lost 5 bases and 0 bases, in that order; junction bases with no gene match: 7. The CDR3 is made up of 15 amino acids. The CDR3 region is CSALLSGASYNEQFF. CDR3 DNA sequence: TGCAGTGCTCTTCTCAGCGGGGCCTCCTACAATGAGCAGTTCTTC.

The J gene is TRBJ2-3, the V gene TRBV12-3 or TRBV12-4, with 9 bases fitting TRBD2. CDR3 size: 15 residues. Trimming took 4 bases from V and 6 from J; bases not matched to a gene: 8. CDR3 amino acids: CASSSFGSGGDTQYF. CDR3 nucleotides: TGTGCCAGCAGTTCCTTTGGCAGCGGGGGGGATACGCAGTATTTT.

This chain uses TRBV6-2 or TRBV6-3 with TRBJ2-2; D may match TRBD1 or TRBD2 (7 bases each). The CDR3 runs 15 residues. CDR1 and CDR2 (germline): MNHEY, SVGEGT. The V and J ends lost 6 bases and 6 bases respectively, with 17 bases between them. CDR3 in amino acids: CASRTRQGGAGELFF. The CDR3 bases are TGTGCCAGCAGAACCCGACAGGGAGGGGCCGGGGAGCTGTTTTTT.

The chain recombines TRBV25-1 with TRBJ2-1, with D uncertain. The ends were cut back, 3 bases at V and 6 bases at J, with 12 bases in the middle. Germline values: CDR1 MGHDK, CDR2 SYGVNS. This CDR3 has 14 residues. CDR3 in DNA: TGTGCCAGCAGTGACCAGCAACTACGCAATGAGCAGTTCTTC. This gives the protein CASSDQQLRNEQFF.

The V and J genes are TRBV6-1 and TRBJ2-6; D is unresolved. Per germline, CDR1 MNHNS and CDR2 SASEGT. The CDR3 extends over 15 amino acids. Trimming removed 8 bases at V and 1 base at J, with 12 bases between. The CDR3 coding sequence is TGTGCCAGCCAAGGACGGATTTCTGGGGCCAACGTCCTGACTTTC. Amino acids: CASQGRISGANVLTF.

The rearrangement uses TRBV7-3 and TRBJ2-1; D may match TRBD1 or TRBD2 (6 bases each). V lost 1 base and J 7 bases, leaving 17 bases between the germline ends. Germline-derived CDR1 and CDR2 are SGHTA and FQGTGA. The CDR3 is 16 residues long. The CDR3 coding sequence is TGTGCCAGCAGCTTAAGGGGGGCGCGGGACCGGAATGAGCAGTTCTTC. Its protein product is CASSLRGARDRNEQFF. Looking up the rest from reference TRBV7-3 and TRBJ2-1 gives the full variable domain: GAGVSQTPSNKVTEKGKYVELRCDPISGHTALYWYRQSLGQGPEFLIYFQGTGAADDSGLPNDRFFAVRPEGSVSTLKIQRTERGDSAVYLCASSLRGARDRNEQFFGPGTRLTVL.

This clonotype was seen a handful of times. The V and J genes are TRBV20-1 and TRBJ2-1; D unclear. Germline CDR1 and CDR2: DFQATT and SNEGSKA (reference sequence). CDR3 length: 9 residues. V lost 3 bases, J lost 10 bases, and 4 bases lay in between. The CDR3 spells CSARQEQFF. The CDR3 DNA follows: TGCAGTGCTAGGCAGGAGCAGTTCTTC.

In its sample, this clonotype was seen many times. The chain has TRBV4-2 and TRBJ2-1; D is ambiguous. CDR1 LGHNA and CDR2 YNFKEQ come from the germline V gene. V was clipped by 0 bases and J by 7 bases, with 19 bases between them. The CDR3 loop spans 17 amino acids. The CDR3: CASSQDFVGAYPNEQFF. In DNA form, the CDR3 reads TGTGCCAGCAGCCAAGATTTTGTTGGAGCCTACCCTAATGAGCAGTTCTTC.

This clonotype was seen only a few times. The chain uses TRBV10-3 and TRBJ2-7; 11 nucleotides agree with TRBD1. Germline V lookup: CDR1 ENHRY, CDR2 SYGVKD. V lost 6 bases and J lost 5; bases outside the gene matches: 6. CDR3 length equals 14 residues. CDR3 nucleotide sequence: TGTGCCATCAGCTGGACAGGGGGCGAGAACGAGCAGTACTTC. Its protein is CAISWTGGENEQYF.

This clonotype occurred a few times. The chain is built from TRBV20-1 and TRBJ2-4, with 8 bases identical to TRBD1. Germline values: CDR1 DFQATT, CDR2 SNEGSKA (reference sequence). The CDR3 contains 15 residues. V shed 1 base and J 6 bases; nucleotides not matched to a gene: 8. CDR3 in amino acids: CSARALRTGRNIQYF. CDR3 in DNA: TGCAGTGCTAGAGCTCTAAGGACAGGGAGAAACATTCAGTACTTC.

This clonotype has only a few counts. The J gene is TRBJ2-3, the V gene TRBV5-1; tentatively, D is TRBD1 or TRBD2 (5 bases each). V was clipped by 3 bases and J by 1 base, with 12 bases between them. Per germline, CDR1 SGHRS and CDR2 YFSETQ. The CDR3 is 15 residues long. The CDR3 coding sequence is TGCGCCAGCAGCTCCGGGACCCCCGGCACAGATACGCAGTATTTT. Amino acids: CASSSGTPGTDTQYF.

This clonotype came up many times. The CDR3 loop is CASGAHNTGELFF. In DNA, the CDR3 is TGTGCCAGCGGCGCCCATAACACCGGGGAGCTGTTTTTT. This rearrangement joins TRBV6-4 to TRBJ2-2; no clear D gene. The CDR3 runs 13 residues. V lost 8 bases and J lost 2, with 9 bases in between. Germline V gene lookup returns CDR1 MRHNA and CDR2 SNTAGT.